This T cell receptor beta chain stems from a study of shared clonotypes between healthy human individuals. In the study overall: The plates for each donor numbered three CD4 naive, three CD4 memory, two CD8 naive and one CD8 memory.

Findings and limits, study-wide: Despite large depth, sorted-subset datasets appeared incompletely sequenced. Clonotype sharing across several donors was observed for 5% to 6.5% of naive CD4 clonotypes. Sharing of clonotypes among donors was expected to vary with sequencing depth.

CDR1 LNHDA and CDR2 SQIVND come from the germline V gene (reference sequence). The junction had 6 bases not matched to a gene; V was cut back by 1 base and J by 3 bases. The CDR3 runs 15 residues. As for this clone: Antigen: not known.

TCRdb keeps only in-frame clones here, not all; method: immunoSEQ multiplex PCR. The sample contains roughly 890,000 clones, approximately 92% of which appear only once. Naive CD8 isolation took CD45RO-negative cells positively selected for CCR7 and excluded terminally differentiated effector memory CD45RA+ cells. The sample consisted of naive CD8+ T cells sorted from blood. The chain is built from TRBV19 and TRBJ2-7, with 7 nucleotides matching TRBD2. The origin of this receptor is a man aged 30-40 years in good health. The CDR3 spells CASSIVSSGIYEQYF. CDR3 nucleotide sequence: TGTGCCAGTAGTATAGTGTCTAGCGGAATCTACGAGCAGTACTTC.